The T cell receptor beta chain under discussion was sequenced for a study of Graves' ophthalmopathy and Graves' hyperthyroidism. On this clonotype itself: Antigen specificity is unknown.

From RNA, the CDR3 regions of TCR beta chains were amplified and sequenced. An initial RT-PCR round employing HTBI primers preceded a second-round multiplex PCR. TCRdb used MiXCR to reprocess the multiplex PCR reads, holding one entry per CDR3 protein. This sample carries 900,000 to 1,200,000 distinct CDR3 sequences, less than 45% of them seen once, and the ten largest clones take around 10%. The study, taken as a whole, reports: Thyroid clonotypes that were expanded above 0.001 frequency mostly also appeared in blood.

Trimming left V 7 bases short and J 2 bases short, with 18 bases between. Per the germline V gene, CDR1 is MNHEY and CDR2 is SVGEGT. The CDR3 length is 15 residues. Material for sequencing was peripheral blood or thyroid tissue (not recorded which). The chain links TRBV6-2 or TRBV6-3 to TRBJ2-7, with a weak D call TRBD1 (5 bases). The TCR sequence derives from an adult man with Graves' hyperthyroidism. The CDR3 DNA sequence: TGTGCCAGCACCACAGGTCGCCGTCGGCCCTACGAGCAGTACTTC. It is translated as CASTTGRRRPYEQYF.